This TCR beta chain was obtained from a study of cytomegalovirus exposure and HLA in healthy donors (dated by TCRdb to about 2017). Describing the broader study: The roughly 670 repertoires of the first cohort and the 110 or so validation repertoires were produced on the same platform, according to a later analysis. To predict cytomegalovirus infection status, the study combined high-throughput TCR immunosequencing, statistical association of individual TCRs with disease status, and machine learning. A separate validation cohort of roughly 120 different subjects was used in addition to the approximately 700-subject first cohort. The study was designed to test whether signatures of past pathogen exposure could be identified by cataloging public T cell receptors.

Summary of the overall study and its limitations: The classifier was reported to diagnose cytomegalovirus status with high specificity and sensitivity in both the original cohort and the validation cohort. The authors suggested that the approach could potentially be generalized to other disease states and immunological phenotypes. A total of fewer than 200 TCR beta chains were listed by the study as associated with cytomegalovirus. In vitro tests confirmed that a few of the cytomegalovirus-associated TCR beta chains recognize cytomegalovirus antigens. While some public TCRs were present in many individuals, most TCR sequences turned up only very rarely across donors. A later analysis had no HLA typing for the validation cohort, so co-occurrence there was scored across all 120 or so repertoires. A later analysis found that TCRs clustered in the first cohort also tended to co-occur in the 110 or so validation repertoires, with 94% of cluster scores above 0.

Donors formed part of the validation cohort, which comprised 120 subjects and was distinct from the first cohort of several hundred subjects. V is shortened by 5 bases, J by 0 bases, and the region joining them spans 11 bases. Sequences SGHAT (CDR1) and FQNNGV (CDR2) are obtained from the germline V gene. Taken from cysteine to phenylalanine, the CDR3 has 14 residues. The sequence is cut down to CDR3 DNA, 42 bases in frame from base 1. Libraries were prepared through the immunoSEQ multiplex PCR assay. In the paper's pipeline: A statistical classification framework was developed to diagnose cytomegalovirus status using the catalog of TCR beta chain sequences. TCRdb retrieved this table from immuneACCESS and kept in-frame rearrangements only. Not all clones are present; in checked studies, unresolved V genes account for under half, and no reason is known for the remainder. Clone size and V and J calls were adopted from that table, with D and trimming inferred from the DNA. The sample table lists 65,000 or so clones, roughly 94% of them with a count of one. Roughly 4.4% of the sample lies in the top ten.

With respect to this clone: The antigen this receptor binds is unknown. The sample holds no much larger clone one base away, and base qualities are not on file.

Sequenced material: PBMCs. The rearranged segments are TRBV11-2 and TRBJ2-7; the D gene lacks a confident call. The source is a man aged 18 to 29 in good health and CMV-seropositive. The CDR3 reads CASSARGLSYEQYF. DNA sequence: TGTGCCAGCAGCGCCCGTGGGCTCTCCTACGAGCAGTACTTC.